The T cell receptor beta chain described here comes from a study of blood T cells in healthy people across ages. The ends lost 2 bases at V and 2 bases at J; junction bases unmatched: 8. The CDR3 has 15 amino acids. Germline CDR1 DFQATT, CDR2 SNEGSKA (reference sequence). Study observations and caveats: The diversity estimates, figures obtained from one million T cells, were considered underestimates.

On this clonotype: The antigen is not known.

Next came a second PCR, run for about 7 to 12 cycles, which used a sample-barcoded 5' primer along with a J-beta primer mix. TCRdb fed the 5' RACE reads into MiXCR, producing one record per CDR3 protein. The data hold about 1.8 million distinct CDR3 sequences, with about 49% observed a single time. Specimen: blood. This TCR derives from a woman aged 40 to 49 in good health. This chain connects TRBV20-1 to TRBJ1-2; 7 positions agree with TRBD1. The CDR3 DNA is TGCAGTGCTAGAATGGATAACAGGGGCAACTATGGCTACACCTTC. Translated: CSARMDNRGNYGYTF.